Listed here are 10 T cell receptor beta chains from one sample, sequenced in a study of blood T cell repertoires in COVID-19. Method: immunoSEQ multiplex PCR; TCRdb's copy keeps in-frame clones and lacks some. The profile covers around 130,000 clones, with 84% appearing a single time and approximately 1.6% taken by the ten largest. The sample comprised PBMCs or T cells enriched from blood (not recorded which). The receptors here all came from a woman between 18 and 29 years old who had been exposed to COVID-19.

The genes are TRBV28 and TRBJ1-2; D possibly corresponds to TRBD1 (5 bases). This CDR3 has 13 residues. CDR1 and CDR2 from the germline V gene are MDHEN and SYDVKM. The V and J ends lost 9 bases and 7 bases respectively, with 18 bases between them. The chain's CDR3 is CASLPGPGVGYTF. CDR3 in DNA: TGTGCCAGTCTCCCCGGCCCGGGGGTTGGCTACACCTTC.

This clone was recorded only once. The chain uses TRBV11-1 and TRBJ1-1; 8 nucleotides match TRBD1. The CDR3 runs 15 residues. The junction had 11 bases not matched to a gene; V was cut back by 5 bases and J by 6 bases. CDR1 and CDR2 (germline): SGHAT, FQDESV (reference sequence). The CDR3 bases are TGTGCCAGCAGCCCATCCGACAGGGGAGTCTCTGAAGCTTTCTTT. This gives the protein CASSPSDRGVSEAFF.

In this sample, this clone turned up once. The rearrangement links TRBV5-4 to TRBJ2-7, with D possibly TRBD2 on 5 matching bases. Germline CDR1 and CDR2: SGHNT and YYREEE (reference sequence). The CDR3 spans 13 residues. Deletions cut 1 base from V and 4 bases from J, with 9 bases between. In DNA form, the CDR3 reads TGTGCCAGCAGCTTGCCTAGCAGATACGAGCAGTACTTC. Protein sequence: CASSLPSRYEQYF.

Written as DNA, the CDR3 is TGTGCCAGCAGCTTAGTAGGGGGACAGAACTACGAGCAGTACTTC. Amino acids: CASSLVGGQNYEQYF. This chain uses TRBV7-2 with TRBJ2-7, with 7 nucleotides matching TRBD1. Trimming took 1 base from V and 3 from J; bases not matched to a gene: 6. The CDR3 runs to 15 residues. From germline, CDR1 is SGHTA and CDR2 FQGNSA.

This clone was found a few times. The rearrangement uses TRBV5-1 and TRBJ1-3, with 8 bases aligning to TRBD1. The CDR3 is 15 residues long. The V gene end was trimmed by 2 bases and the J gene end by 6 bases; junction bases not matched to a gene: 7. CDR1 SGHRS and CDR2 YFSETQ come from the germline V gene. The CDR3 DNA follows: TGCGCCAGCAGCTTTACGGGACAGGACAAAAACACCATATATTTT. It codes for CASSFTGQDKNTIYF.

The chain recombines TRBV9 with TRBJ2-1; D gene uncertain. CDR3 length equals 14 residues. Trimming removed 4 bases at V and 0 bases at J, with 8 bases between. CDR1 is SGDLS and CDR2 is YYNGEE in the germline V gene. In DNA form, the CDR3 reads TGTGCCAGCAGCCCCGCGAGCTCCTACAATGAGCAGTTCTTC. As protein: CASSPASSYNEQFF.

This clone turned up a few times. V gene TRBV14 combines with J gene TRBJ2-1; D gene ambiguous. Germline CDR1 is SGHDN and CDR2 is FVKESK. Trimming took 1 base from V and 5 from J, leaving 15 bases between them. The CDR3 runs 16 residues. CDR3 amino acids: CASSQGAGRFNNEQFF. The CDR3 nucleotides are TGTGCCAGCAGCCAAGGTGCTGGGCGATTCAACAATGAGCAGTTCTTC. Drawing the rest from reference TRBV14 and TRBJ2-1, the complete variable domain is EAGVTQFPSHSVIEKGQTVTLRCDPISGHDNLYWYRRVMGKEIKFLLHFVKESKQDESGMPNNRFLAERTGGTYSTLKVQPAELEDSGVYFCASSQGAGRFNNEQFFGPGTRLTVL.

CDR3 protein: CASWTRGTSGSWNEQFF. The DNA for the CDR3 is TGCGCCAGCTGGACCCGGGGGACTAGCGGGAGTTGGAATGAGCAGTTCTTC. This rearrangement joins TRBV23-1 to TRBJ2-1; 14 nucleotides agree with TRBD2. TRBV23-1 is labeled an ORF, and its function is uncertain. The CDR3 sequence is 17 residues long. V shed 8 bases and J 7 bases; nucleotides not matched to a gene: 13.

This CDR3 is CAIRAGNRGPQPNTGELFF. DNA of the CDR3: TGTGCCATCAGGGCGGGGAACAGGGGGCCGCAACCGAACACCGGGGAGCTGTTTTTT. The chain joins TRBV10-3 to TRBJ2-2, with 9 bases aligning to TRBD1. CDR3 length: 19 amino acids. V dropped 6 bases and J dropped 0; count of bases not matched to a gene: 14. Germline V gene data show CDR1 as ENHRY and CDR2 as SYGVKD.

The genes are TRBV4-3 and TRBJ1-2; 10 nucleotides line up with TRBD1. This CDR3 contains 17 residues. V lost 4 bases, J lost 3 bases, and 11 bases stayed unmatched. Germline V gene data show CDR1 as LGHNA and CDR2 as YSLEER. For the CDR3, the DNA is TGCGCCAGCAGCCCCTCTGTCCGGGACAGGGGCGACTATGGCTACACCTTC. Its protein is CASSPSVRDRGDYGYTF.